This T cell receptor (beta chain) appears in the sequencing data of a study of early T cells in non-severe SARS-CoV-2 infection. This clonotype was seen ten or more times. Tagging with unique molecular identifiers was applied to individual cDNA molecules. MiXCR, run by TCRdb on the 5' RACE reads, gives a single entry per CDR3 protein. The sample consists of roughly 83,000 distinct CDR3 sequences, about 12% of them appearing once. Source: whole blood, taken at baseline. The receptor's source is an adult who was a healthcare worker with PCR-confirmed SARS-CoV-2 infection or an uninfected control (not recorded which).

The chain's CDR3 is CASSSDIYNSPLHF. The CDR3 nucleotides are TGTGCCAGCAGTAGCGACATTTATAATTCACCCCTCCACTTT. The J gene is TRBJ1-6, the V gene TRBV7-9; D is uncertain. Germline V gives CDR1 SEHNR, CDR2 FQNEAQ (reference sequence). The V and J ends lost 6 bases and 4 bases respectively, with 10 bases between them. The CDR3 consists of 14 residues.